The 21 T cell receptor beta chains in this list originate from one sample, sequenced in a study of T cell responses to AZD1222 COVID-19 vaccine. Some clones are missing from TCRdb's copy, which holds only in-frame ones; the method was immunoSEQ multiplex PCR. The data show approximately 200,000 clones, with roughly 90% seen just once and 3% to 3.5% held by the top ten. Specimen: peripheral blood, collected 28 days after the second AZD1222 dose. Source of these receptors: an adult who received the AZD1222 COVID-19 vaccine.

With respect to this clone: This same CDR3 is encoded by further DNA sequences in the sample. This sequence joins TRBV3-1 (or the pseudogene TRBV3-2) and TRBJ2-3, with TRBD1 matching 8 bases. V lost 6 bases, J lost 6 bases, and 2 bases stayed unmatched. CDR3 length: 12 amino acids. Germline CDR1 and CDR2: LGHDT and YNNKEL (reference sequence). CDR3 amino acids: CASSQGADTQYF. CDR3 sequence (DNA): TGTGCCAGCAGTCAGGGGGCGGATACGCAGTATTTT.

This clone was observed a few times. The chain links TRBV9 to TRBJ1-3; D unclear. Trimming removed 4 bases from V and 4 bases from J, with 12 bases in between. Looked up from germline, CDR1 is SGDLS and CDR2 is YYNGEE. The CDR3 contains 14 residues. CDR3 DNA sequence: TGTGCCAGCAGCAGGGAGTCTGGAGGAAACACCATATATTTT. It yields the protein CASSRESGGNTIYF.

J is TRBJ2-3 and V is TRBV2; tentatively, D is TRBD1 (6 bases). Germline V gives CDR1 SNHLY, CDR2 FYNNEI. V lost 3 bases and J lost 4, with 11 bases in between. The CDR3 has 14 residues. The CDR3 DNA reads as TGTGCCAGCAGTGAGGGGACAAGCGCAGATACGCAGTATTTT. Translating it yields CASSEGTSADTQYF.

The chain joins TRBV10-3 to TRBJ2-3; 9 bases match TRBD1. Germline trimming cut 6 bases from V and 6 bases from J; bases unmatched to any gene: 10. The CDR3 length is 15 residues. Germline V gene sequence: CDR1 ENHRY, CDR2 SYGVKD. Here the CDR3 DNA reads TGTGCCATCAGGAATCGGGACAGGGAGGGGGATACGCAGTATTTT. Protein: CAIRNRDREGDTQYF.

The chain joins TRBV19 to TRBJ1-4; D ambiguous. Germline lookup yields CDR1 LNHDA and CDR2 SQIVND (reference sequence). This CDR3 has 14 amino acids. Trimming stripped 7 bases from V and 0 bases from J, with 9 bases between. DNA for the CDR3: TGTGCCAGTAAGCGGTCGACAACTAATGAAAAACTGTTTTTT. This encodes CASKRSTTNEKLFF. The full variable domain, in which reference TRBV19 and TRBJ1-4 provide the parts outside the CDR3, is DGGITQSPKYLFRKEGQNVTLSCEQNLNHDAMYWYRQDPGQGLRLIYYSQIVNDFQKGDIAEGYSVSREKKESFPLTVTSAQKNPTAFYLCASKRSTTNEKLFFGSGTQLSVL.

The genes are TRBV5-5 and TRBJ1-1; D uncertain. The CDR3 extends over 14 amino acids. The germline V gene has CDR1 SGHKS and CDR2 YYEKEE (reference sequence). V was clipped by 0 bases and J by 5 bases, with 11 bases between them. In DNA form, the CDR3 reads TGTGCCAGCAGCTTGGAAGGGTTTTGGACTGAAGCTTTCTTT. It specifies CASSLEGFWTEAFF.

V is TRBV7-3 and J is TRBJ2-1; D might be TRBD1 or TRBD2, each matching 5 bases. The CDR3 spans 15 residues. V dropped 2 bases and J dropped 7 bases, with 15 bases sitting between them. CDR1 is SGHTA, CDR2 FQGTGA, per germline. CDR3 nucleotides: TGTGCCAGCAGCTTACCTACGGGACCTCGGAATGAGCAGTTCTTC. This encodes CASSLPTGPRNEQFF. The full variable domain, rest sourced from reference TRBV7-3 and TRBJ2-1, is GAGVSQTPSNKVTEKGKYVELRCDPISGHTALYWYRQSLGQGPEFLIYFQGTGAADDSGLPNDRFFAVRPEGSVSTLKIQRTERGDSAVYLCASSLPTGPRNEQFFGPGTRLTVL.

The chain couples TRBV11-2 to TRBJ2-5; D possibly corresponds to TRBD1 (5 bases). CDR1 is SGHAT and CDR2 is FQNNGV in the germline V gene. This CDR3 contains 15 residues. The V gene lost 1 base and the J gene lost 5 bases, with 14 bases spanning the gap. The chain's CDR3 is CASSLGGASRETQYF. CDR3 DNA sequence: TGTGCCAGCAGCTTAGGGGGCGCCTCTCGGGAGACCCAGTACTTC.

CDR3 in amino acids: CASSATGGMHTEAFF. The CDR3 bases are TGTGCCAGCAGCGCTACAGGGGGTATGCACACTGAAGCTTTCTTT. The rearrangement links TRBV7-8 to TRBJ1-1; 8 bases align to TRBD1. From germline, CDR1 is SGHVS and CDR2 FQNEAQ. With 5 bases clipped from V and 3 bases from J, the junction kept 8 bases outside the gene matches. There are 15 residues in the CDR3. Full variable domain (rest looked up from reference TRBV7-8 and TRBJ1-1): GAGVSQSPRYKVAKRGQDVALRCDPISGHVSLFWYQQALGQGPEFLTYFQNEAQLDKSGLPSDRFFAERPEGSVSTLKIQRTQQEDSAVYLCASSATGGMHTEAFFGQGTRLTVV.

The chain joins TRBV27 to TRBJ2-1; a weak D match, TRBD2 (6 bases). The CDR3 has 15 amino acids. The germline V and J ends were trimmed by 0 bases and 6 bases, with 12 bases remaining between them. Germline loops: CDR1 MNHEY, CDR2 SMNVEV (reference sequence). CDR3 nucleotide sequence: TGTGCCAGCAGTTTATCCTTCGGGAGTAGCAATGAGCAGTTCTTC. Amino acid sequence: CASSLSFGSSNEQFF.

The chain couples TRBV27 to TRBJ2-5, with D possibly being TRBD1 (5 bases). V gave up 5 bases and J gave up 5 bases, with 12 bases separating them. Looked up from germline, CDR1 is MNHEY and CDR2 is SMNVEV (reference sequence). This CDR3 comprises 13 residues. The CDR3 nucleotides are TGTGCCAGCAGTCGCAGGGCCCTGGAGACCCAGTACTTC. It codes for CASSRRALETQYF.

The rearrangement links TRBV5-1 to TRBJ2-2, with 8 nucleotides matching TRBD1. Germline values: CDR1 SGHRS, CDR2 YFSETQ. The V segment lost 3 bases and the J segment 4 bases; nucleotides outside the gene matches: 5. CDR3 size: 15 residues. This chain's CDR3 is CASSSGQGITGELFF. CDR3 nucleotides: TGCGCCAGCAGCTCCGGACAGGGAATCACCGGGGAGCTGTTTTTT.

V usage is TRBV19 and J usage is TRBJ2-2; 7 positions match TRBD1. Germline CDR1 and CDR2: LNHDA and SQIVND (reference sequence). The length of the CDR3 is 12 residues. V trimming: 8 bases; J trimming: 7 bases; junction bases outside the gene matches: 4. The CDR3 bases are TGTGCCAGTCCGACAGGGTACGGGGAGCTGTTTTTT. This sequence encodes CASPTGYGELFF.

The rearrangement links TRBV5-4 to TRBJ1-3; D may be TRBD1 (5 bases). Per germline, CDR1 SGHNT and CDR2 YYREEE (reference sequence). Between the trimmed V and J ends, which lost 1 base and 1 base, there was a span of 9 bases. CDR3 size: 15 residues. The CDR3 coding sequence is TGTGCCAGCAGCTTGACAGGTCCTTCTGGAAACACCATATATTTT. It is translated as CASSLTGPSGNTIYF.

The genes are TRBV28 and TRBJ2-3; tentative D call: TRBD2 (5 bases). Deletions cut 1 base from V and 3 bases from J, with 14 bases between. CDR1 and CDR2 from the germline V gene are MDHEN and SYDVKM. The CDR3 loop spans 16 amino acids. The CDR3 coding sequence is TGTGCCAGCAGTTTATTTGCTCTCCGCGGGACAGATACGCAGTATTTT. Translated: CASSLFALRGTDTQYF.

The rearrangement joins TRBV27 to TRBJ2-2, with 10 nucleotides matching TRBD2. The CDR3 spans 19 residues. CDR1 MNHEY and CDR2 SMNVEV come from the germline V gene (reference sequence). With 0 bases clipped from V and 2 bases from J, the junction kept 9 bases outside the gene matches. DNA of the CDR3: TGTGCCAGCAGTTTATCACCCCCGGGACTAGCGTATAACACCGGGGAGCTGTTTTTT. Its translation is CASSLSPPGLAYNTGELFF.

This chain connects TRBV21-1 to TRBJ1-2; the table's D call of TRBD1 was not tested on the DNA. TRBV21-1 is noted as a pseudogene. The CDR3 covers 15 residues. This CDR3 is CASRKGGPAGSGYTF. CDR3 in DNA: TGTGCCAGCAGAAAAGGGGGGCCGGCAGGGTCCGGCTACACCTTC.

This clone occurred once. The rearrangement uses TRBV7-2 and TRBJ2-7, with D unresolved. Trimming shortened V by 5 bases and J by 5 bases, and 19 bases separated the two germline ends. The germline CDR1 and CDR2 sequences are SGHTA and FQGNSA. The CDR3 has 15 amino acids. CDR3 region: CASSPLGAWADEQYF. In DNA form, the CDR3 reads TGTGCCAGCAGCCCCCTCGGCGCTTGGGCAGACGAGCAGTACTTC.

The V gene is TRBV6-2 or TRBV6-3, the J gene TRBJ2-7, with TRBD2 identical over 12 bases. Trimming removed 2 bases from V and 6 bases from J; junction bases left unmatched: 8. The germline V gene encodes CDR1 MNHEY and CDR2 SVGEGT. This CDR3 is 16 amino acids long. The CDR3 DNA sequence: TGTGCCAGCAGTTACGCCACTAGCGGGAGGTCCGGCGAGCAGTACTTC. Translated: CASSYATSGRSGEQYF.

The CDR3 is CATSDPGTGSHEQYF. CDR3 DNA: TGTGCCACCAGTGATCCCGGGACAGGGTCCCACGAGCAGTACTTC. The chain recombines TRBV24-1 with TRBJ2-7, with TRBD1 identical over 9 bases. The ends lost 3 bases at V and 5 bases at J; junction bases unmatched: 7. From germline, CDR1 is KGHDR and CDR2 SFDVKD. The CDR3 is 15 amino acids.

The chain is built from TRBV7-2 and TRBJ2-1; 12 bases map to TRBD2. The CDR3 loop spans 15 amino acids. CDR1 is SGHTA and CDR2 is FQGNSA in the germline V gene. J was trimmed by 5 bases and V by 4 bases; bases with no gene match: 3. The DNA of the CDR3 is TGTGCCAGCAGCTCGGGACTAGCGGGCCACAATGAGCAGTTCTTC. This gives the protein CASSSGLAGHNEQFF.